Below, 14 T cell receptor beta chains from the same sample are listed, as sequenced in a study of CD4 T cells in relation to SARS-CoV-2 and coronaviruses. These receptors are not linked to any known antigen. The protocol was immunoSEQ multiplex PCR, while the TCRdb copy is restricted to in-frame clones and leaves out a portion. This table holds tens of thousands of clones, about four fifths found once. The source material was naive CD4+ T cells from PBMCs, cultured in vitro. The subset here: naive CD4+ T cells isolated by negative enrichment. These receptors were taken from an adult with COVID-19.

The chain has TRBV4-3 and TRBJ1-6; D gene unclear. Between the trimmed V and J ends, which lost 0 bases and 9 bases, there was a span of 6 bases. CDR1 and CDR2 (germline): LGHNA, YSLEER. The CDR3 runs to 13 residues. The CDR3 spells CASSQDLSSPLHF. The CDR3 DNA follows: TGCGCCAGCAGCCAAGATCTCAGTTCACCCCTCCACTTT.

The J gene is TRBJ2-7, the V gene TRBV13; 12 bases are shared with TRBD2. In germline, CDR1 is PRHDT, CDR2 FYEKMQ (reference sequence). There are 15 residues in the CDR3. V was clipped by 3 bases and J by 4 bases; unmatched bases: 4. The DNA for the CDR3 is TGTGCCAGCAGCTTTTGGACTAGCGGGAAATACGAGCAGTACTTC. It encodes CASSFWTSGKYEQYF.

This clone was observed a few times. This sequence joins TRBV6-5 and TRBJ1-6; D is uncertain. The CDR3 spans 13 residues. The germline CDR1 and CDR2 sequences are MNHEY and SVGAGI. The V gene lost 8 bases and the J gene lost 8 bases, with 13 bases spanning the gap. The CDR3 bases are TGTGCCAGCCACGAGGCGCGCTATTCACCCCTCCACTTT. Translated, it gives CASHEARYSPLHF.

This chain joins TRBV5-1 and TRBJ2-6; D call uncertain. The CDR3 spans 14 residues. Germline-derived CDR1 and CDR2 are SGHRS and YFSETQ. Trimming took 8 bases from V and 0 from J, leaving 9 bases between them. The CDR3 sequence is CASALSSGANVLTF. The CDR3, as DNA: TGCGCCAGTGCTTTGAGCTCTGGGGCCAACGTCCTGACTTTC.

V gene TRBV5-1 combines with J gene TRBJ2-2; no clear D gene. There are 15 residues in the CDR3. Between the trimmed V and J ends, which lost 4 bases and 1 base, there was a span of 11 bases. CDR1 and CDR2 (germline): SGHRS, YFSETQ. The CDR3 nucleotides are TGCGCCAGCAGCCTCACCGACAAGAACACCGGGGAGCTGTTTTTT. This encodes CASSLTDKNTGELFF.

CDR3 sequence: CAGQGGTYGYTF. In nucleotides, the CDR3 is TGTGCCGGACAGGGGGGGACCTATGGCTACACCTTC. The V call is TRBV28, the J call TRBJ1-2; TRBD1 matches 10 bases. Per germline, CDR1 MDHEN and CDR2 SYDVKM. J gave up 4 bases and V 11 bases, and 4 bases lay outside the gene matches. The CDR3 spans 12 residues.

The chain has TRBV5-4 and TRBJ2-7; 10 positions agree with TRBD1. This CDR3 has 15 amino acids. The germline gives CDR1 SGHNT, CDR2 YYREEE (reference sequence). The V and J ends lost 3 bases and 3 bases, in that order; junction bases with no gene match: 6. The CDR3 nucleotides are TGTGCCAGCAGCTCCGGGACAGGGGACGTCTACGAGCAGTACTTC. It is translated as CASSSGTGDVYEQYF.

The chain recombines TRBV9 with TRBJ1-4; D unclear. V lost 1 base to trimming and J lost 0 bases, with 7 bases between them. In germline, CDR1 is SGDLS, CDR2 YYNGEE. This CDR3 region has 15 residues. CDR3 sequence: CASSVFGATNEKLFF. The CDR3 DNA reads TGTGCCAGCAGCGTATTCGGCGCAACTAATGAAAAACTGTTTTTT.

This chain links TRBV9 with TRBJ2-7; 12 positions agree with TRBD1. This CDR3 spans 15 amino acids. Germline V gene lookup returns CDR1 SGDLS and CDR2 YYNGEE. The trim removed 3 bases at V and 3 bases at J, leaving 4 bases unmatched. This chain's CDR3 is CASSAGDRGLYEQYF. The CDR3 DNA is TGTGCCAGCAGCGCCGGGGACAGGGGGCTCTACGAGCAGTACTTC.

V and J are TRBV19 and TRBJ2-7; D is uncertain. Trimming stripped 2 bases from V and 1 base from J, with 15 bases between. Germline V lookup: CDR1 LNHDA, CDR2 SQIVND (reference sequence). CDR3 length: 16 amino acids. The CDR3 DNA sequence: TGTGCCAGTAGTATAAAGTTAGGATTACATTCCTACGAGCAGTACTTC. This gives the protein CASSIKLGLHSYEQYF.

V gene TRBV6-2 or TRBV6-3 combines with J gene TRBJ2-7; D uncertain. The CDR3 is made up of 12 amino acids. Deletions cut 1 base from V and 3 bases from J, with 4 bases between. Germline V gene sequence: CDR1 MNHEY, CDR2 SVGEGT. The CDR3 here is CASSYWGYEQYF. The DNA of the CDR3 is TGTGCCAGCAGTTACTGGGGCTACGAGCAGTACTTC.

The rearrangement joins TRBV10-3 to TRBJ2-5, with a tentative D call TRBD1 (6 bases). This CDR3 has 13 residues. The V end was cut by 6 bases, the J end by 2 bases, with 10 bases between. CDR1 and CDR2 (germline): ENHRY, SYGVKD. CDR3 sequence: CAISSGQQETQYF. CDR3 bases: TGTGCCATCAGCTCGGGACAACAAGAGACCCAGTACTTC.

The rearrangement links TRBV28 to TRBJ1-5; 7 positions match TRBD1. This CDR3 region has 14 residues. The germline gives CDR1 MDHEN, CDR2 SYDVKM. J lost 4 bases, V lost 4 bases, and 4 bases had no gene match. As DNA, the CDR3 is TGTGCCAGCAGTTCCCGGGACAGTAATCAGCCCCAGCATTTT. Encoded protein: CASSSRDSNQPQHF.

The gene calls are TRBV7-6 and TRBJ1-5, with 9 nucleotides matching TRBD1. This CDR3 spans 16 amino acids. Germline CDR1 reads SGHVS; CDR2 reads FNYEAQ. Germline trimming cut 5 bases from V and 5 bases from J; bases unmatched to any gene: 10. This CDR3 is CASSPSRDRVDQPQHF. Here the CDR3 DNA reads TGTGCCAGCAGCCCGTCCCGGGACAGGGTTGATCAGCCCCAGCATTTT.